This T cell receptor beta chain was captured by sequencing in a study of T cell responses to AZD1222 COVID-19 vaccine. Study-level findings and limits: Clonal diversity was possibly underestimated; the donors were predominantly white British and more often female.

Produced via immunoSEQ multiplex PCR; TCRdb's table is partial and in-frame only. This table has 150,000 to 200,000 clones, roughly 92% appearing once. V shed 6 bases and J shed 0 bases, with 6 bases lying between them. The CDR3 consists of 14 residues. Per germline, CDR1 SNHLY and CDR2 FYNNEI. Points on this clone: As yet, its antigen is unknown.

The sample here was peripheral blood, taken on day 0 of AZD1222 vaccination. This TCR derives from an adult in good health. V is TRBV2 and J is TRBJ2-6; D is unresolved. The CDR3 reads CASSGFSGANVLTF. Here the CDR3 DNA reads TGTGCCAGCAGCGGCTTCTCTGGGGCCAACGTCCTGACTTTC. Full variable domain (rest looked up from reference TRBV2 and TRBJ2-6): EPEVTQTPSHQVTQMGQEVILRCVPISNHLYFYWYRQILGQKVEFLVSFYNNEISEKSEIFDDQFSVERPDGSNFTLKIRSTKLEDSAMYFCASSGFSGANVLTFGAGSRLTVL.